This T cell receptor beta chain was profiled in a study of cytomegalovirus exposure and HLA in healthy donors. The PCR made use of 60 Vbeta and 13 Jbeta primers. Assay: immunoSEQ multiplex PCR; the TCRdb copy retains only in-frame clones and omits some. The sample includes under 200,000 clones, roughly two thirds seen only once; the top ten take about 2.9%. V dropped 7 bases and J dropped 7; count of bases not matched to a gene: 12. The CDR3 covers 15 residues. Per germline, CDR1 LNHDA and CDR2 SQIVND (reference sequence). J is TRBJ1-2 and V is TRBV19, with 10 bases aligning to TRBD1. The source of this sequence is a woman in her forties in good health and CMV-seropositive. Material: PBMCs. The CDR3: CASMGQGIVLGGYTF. Here the CDR3 DNA reads TGTGCCAGTATGGGACAGGGGATTGTGTTGGGTGGCTACACCTTC.